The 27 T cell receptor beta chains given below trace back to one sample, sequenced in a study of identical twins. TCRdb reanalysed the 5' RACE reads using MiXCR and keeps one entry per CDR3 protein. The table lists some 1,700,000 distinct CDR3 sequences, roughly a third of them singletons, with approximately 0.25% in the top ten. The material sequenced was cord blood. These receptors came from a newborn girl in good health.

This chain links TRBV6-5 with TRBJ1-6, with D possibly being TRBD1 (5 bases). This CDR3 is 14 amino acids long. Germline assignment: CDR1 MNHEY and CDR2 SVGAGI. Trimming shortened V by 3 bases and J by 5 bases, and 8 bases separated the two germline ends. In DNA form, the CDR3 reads TGTGCCAGCAGTTATCGGACAAATAATTCACCCCTCCACTTT. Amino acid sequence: CASSYRTNNSPLHF.

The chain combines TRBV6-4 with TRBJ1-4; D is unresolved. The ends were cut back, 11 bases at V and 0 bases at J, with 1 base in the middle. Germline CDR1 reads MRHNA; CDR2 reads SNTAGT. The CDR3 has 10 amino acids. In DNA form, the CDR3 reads TGTGCCCCAACTAATGAAAAACTGTTTTTT. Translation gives CAPTNEKLFF.

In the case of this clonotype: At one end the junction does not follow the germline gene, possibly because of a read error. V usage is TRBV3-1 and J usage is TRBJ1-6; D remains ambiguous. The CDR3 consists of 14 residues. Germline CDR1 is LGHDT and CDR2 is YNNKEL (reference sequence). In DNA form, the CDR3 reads TGTGCCAGCAGCCAAGAACAGTTTAATTCACCACTCCACTTT. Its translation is CASSQEQFNSPLHF.

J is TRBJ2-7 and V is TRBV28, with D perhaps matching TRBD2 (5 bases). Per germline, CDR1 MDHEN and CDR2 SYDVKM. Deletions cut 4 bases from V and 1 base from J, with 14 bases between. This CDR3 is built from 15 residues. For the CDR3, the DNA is TGTGCCAGCAGTTCGGGTCGGAGGCTTTCCTACGAGCAGTACTTC. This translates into CASSSGRRLSYEQYF.

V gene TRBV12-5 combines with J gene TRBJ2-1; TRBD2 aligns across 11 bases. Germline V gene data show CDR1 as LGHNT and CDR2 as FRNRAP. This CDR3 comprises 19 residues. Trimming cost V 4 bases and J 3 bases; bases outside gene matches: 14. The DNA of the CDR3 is TGTGCTAGTGGTTCACTTCGGGTAGCGGGAGGGTACTACTACAATGAGCAGTTCTTC. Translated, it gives CASGSLRVAGGYYYNEQFF.

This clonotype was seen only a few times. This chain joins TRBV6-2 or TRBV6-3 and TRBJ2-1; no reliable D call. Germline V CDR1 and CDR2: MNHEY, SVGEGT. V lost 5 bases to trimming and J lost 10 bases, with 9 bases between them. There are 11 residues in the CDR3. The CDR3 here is CASSPRKEQFF. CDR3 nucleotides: TGTGCCAGCAGTCCACGTAAGGAGCAGTTCTTC.

CDR3 DNA: TGTGCCCCCTCTGGGGCCTCCTACGAGCAGTACTTC. Translating it yields CAPSGASYEQYF. The gene calls are TRBV6-1 and TRBJ2-7; D might be TRBD1 (5 bases). This CDR3 spans 12 amino acids. V lost 11 bases, J lost 0 bases, and 11 bases lay in between. Per germline, CDR1 MNHNS and CDR2 SASEGT.

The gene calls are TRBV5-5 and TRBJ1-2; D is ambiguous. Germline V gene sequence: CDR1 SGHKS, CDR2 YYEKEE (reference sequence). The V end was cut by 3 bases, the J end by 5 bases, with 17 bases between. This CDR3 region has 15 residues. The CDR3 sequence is CASSSRAGSGYGYTF. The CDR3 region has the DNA TGTGCCAGCAGCTCGAGGGCAGGTTCGGGGTATGGCTACACCTTC.

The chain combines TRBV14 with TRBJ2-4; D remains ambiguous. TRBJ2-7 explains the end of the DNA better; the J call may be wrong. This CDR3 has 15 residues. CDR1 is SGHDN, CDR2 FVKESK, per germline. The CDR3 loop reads CASSQDRMNSYEQYF. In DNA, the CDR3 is TGTGCCAGCAGCCAAGACAGGATGAACTCCTACGAGCAGTACTTC.

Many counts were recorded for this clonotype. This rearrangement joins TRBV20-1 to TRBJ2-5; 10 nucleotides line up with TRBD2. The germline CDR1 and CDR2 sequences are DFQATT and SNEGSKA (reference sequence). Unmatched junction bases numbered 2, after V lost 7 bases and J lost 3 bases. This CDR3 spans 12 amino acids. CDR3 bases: TGCAGTGGGACTAGCGGAAAAGAGACCCAGTACTTC. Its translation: CSGTSGKETQYF.

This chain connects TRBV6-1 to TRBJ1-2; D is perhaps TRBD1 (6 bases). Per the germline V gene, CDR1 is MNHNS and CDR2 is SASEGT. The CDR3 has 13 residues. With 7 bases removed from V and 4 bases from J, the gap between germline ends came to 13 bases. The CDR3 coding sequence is TGTGCCAGCAATATCAGGGGCGTCTATGGCTACACCTTC. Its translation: CASNIRGVYGYTF.

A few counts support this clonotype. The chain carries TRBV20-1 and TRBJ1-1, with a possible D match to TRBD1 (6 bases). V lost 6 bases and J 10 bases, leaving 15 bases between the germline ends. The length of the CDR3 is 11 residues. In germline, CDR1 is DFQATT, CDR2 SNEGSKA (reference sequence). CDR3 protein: CSAFRGLGAFF. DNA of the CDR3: TGCAGTGCGTTCAGGGGATTAGGAGCTTTCTTT.

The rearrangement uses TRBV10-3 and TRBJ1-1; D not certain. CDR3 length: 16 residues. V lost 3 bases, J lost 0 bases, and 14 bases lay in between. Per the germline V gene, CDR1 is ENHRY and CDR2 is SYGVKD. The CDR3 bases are TGTGCCATCAGTGACCCTGGCGGTTTAATGAACACTGAAGCTTTCTTT. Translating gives CAISDPGGLMNTEAFF.

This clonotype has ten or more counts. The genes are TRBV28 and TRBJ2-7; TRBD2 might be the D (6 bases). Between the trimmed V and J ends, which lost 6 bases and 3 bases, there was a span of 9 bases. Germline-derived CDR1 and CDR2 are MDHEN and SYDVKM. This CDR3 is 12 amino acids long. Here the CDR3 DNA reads TGTGCCAGCAGGGGGACTCTCTACGAGCAGTACTTC. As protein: CASRGTLYEQYF.

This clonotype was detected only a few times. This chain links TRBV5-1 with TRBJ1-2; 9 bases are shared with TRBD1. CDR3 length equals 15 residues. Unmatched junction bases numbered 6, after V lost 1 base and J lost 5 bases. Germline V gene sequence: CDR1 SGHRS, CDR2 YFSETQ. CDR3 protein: CASSLFGQGTYGYTF. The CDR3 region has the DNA TGCGCCAGCAGCTTGTTCGGACAGGGGACATATGGCTACACCTTC.

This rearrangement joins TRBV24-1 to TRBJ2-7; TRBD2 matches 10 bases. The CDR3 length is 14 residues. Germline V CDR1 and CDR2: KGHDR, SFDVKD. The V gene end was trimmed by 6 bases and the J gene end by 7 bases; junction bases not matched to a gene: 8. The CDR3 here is CATSTSGTYNEQYF. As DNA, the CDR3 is TGTGCCACCAGTACTAGCGGGACTTACAATGAGCAGTACTTC.

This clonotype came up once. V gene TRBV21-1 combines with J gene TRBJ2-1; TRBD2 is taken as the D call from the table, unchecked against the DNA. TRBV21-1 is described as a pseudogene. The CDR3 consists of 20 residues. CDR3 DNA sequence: TGTGCCAGCATTCCCCGCGAGGGGACTAGCGGGAGTAATTCCTACAATGAGCAGTTCTTC. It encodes CASIPREGTSGSNSYNEQFF.

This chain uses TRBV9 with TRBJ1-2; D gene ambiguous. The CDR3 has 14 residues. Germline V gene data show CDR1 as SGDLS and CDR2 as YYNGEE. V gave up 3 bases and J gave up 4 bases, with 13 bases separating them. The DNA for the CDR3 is TGTGCCAGCAGCGACGCAGATACGCTCTATGGCTACACCTTC. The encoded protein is CASSDADTLYGYTF.

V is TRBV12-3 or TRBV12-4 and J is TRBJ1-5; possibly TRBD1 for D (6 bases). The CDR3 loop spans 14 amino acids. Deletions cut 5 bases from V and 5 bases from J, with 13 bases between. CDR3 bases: TGTGCCAGCAGTACCCGCAGGGGACATCAGCCCCAGCATTTT. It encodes CASSTRRGHQPQHF.

CDR3 DNA sequence: TGTGCCAGCATGTCCTTTGGGGGGGCGCTCGCAGATACGCAGTATTTT. It specifies CASMSFGGALADTQYF. This sequence joins TRBV6-1 and TRBJ2-3; perhaps TRBD2 as D (7 bases). The CDR3 totals 16 residues. The germline V and J ends were trimmed by 7 bases and 4 bases, with 21 bases remaining between them. The germline CDR1 and CDR2 sequences are MNHNS and SASEGT.

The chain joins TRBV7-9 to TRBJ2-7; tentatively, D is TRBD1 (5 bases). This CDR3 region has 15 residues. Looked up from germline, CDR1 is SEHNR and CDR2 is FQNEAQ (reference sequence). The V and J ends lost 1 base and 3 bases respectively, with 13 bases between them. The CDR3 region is CASSLVLGQFYEQYF. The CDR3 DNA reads TGTGCCAGCAGCTTAGTTTTGGGGCAGTTCTACGAGCAGTACTTC.

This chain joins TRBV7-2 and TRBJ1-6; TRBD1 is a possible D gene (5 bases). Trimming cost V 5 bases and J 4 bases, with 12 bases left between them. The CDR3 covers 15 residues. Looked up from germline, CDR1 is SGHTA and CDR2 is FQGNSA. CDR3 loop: CASSPGTVYNSPLHF. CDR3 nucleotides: TGTGCCAGCAGCCCCGGGACGGTTTATAATTCACCCCTCCACTTT.

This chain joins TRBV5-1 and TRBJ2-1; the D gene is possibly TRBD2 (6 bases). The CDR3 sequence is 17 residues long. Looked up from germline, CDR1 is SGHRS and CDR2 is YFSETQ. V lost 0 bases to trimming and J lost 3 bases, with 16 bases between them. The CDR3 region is CASSLGGGIGLYNEQFF. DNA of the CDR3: TGCGCCAGCAGCTTGGGAGGCGGGATCGGACTCTACAATGAGCAGTTCTTC.

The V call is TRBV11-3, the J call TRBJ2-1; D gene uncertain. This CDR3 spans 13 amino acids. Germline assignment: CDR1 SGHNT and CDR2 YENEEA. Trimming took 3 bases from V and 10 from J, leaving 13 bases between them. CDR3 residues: CASSLDVSYEQFF. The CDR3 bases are TGTGCCAGCAGCTTGGACGTCTCCTACGAGCAGTTCTTC.

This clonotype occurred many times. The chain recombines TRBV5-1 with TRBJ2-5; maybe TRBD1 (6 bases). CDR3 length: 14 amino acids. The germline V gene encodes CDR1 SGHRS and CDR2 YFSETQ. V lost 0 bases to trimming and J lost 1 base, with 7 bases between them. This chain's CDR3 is CASSLGTAQETQYF. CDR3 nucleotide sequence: TGCGCCAGCAGCTTGGGGACAGCCCAAGAGACCCAGTACTTC.

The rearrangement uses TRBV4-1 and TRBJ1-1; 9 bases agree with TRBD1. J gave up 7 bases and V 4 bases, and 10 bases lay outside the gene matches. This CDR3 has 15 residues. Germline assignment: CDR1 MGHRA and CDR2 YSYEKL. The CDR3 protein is CASSLRDRAFGEAFF. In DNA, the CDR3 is TGCGCCAGCAGCCTCCGGGACAGGGCCTTTGGTGAAGCTTTCTTT.

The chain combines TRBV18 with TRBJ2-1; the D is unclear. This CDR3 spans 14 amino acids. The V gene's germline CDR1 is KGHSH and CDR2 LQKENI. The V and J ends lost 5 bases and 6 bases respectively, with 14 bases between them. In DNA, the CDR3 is TGTGCCAGCTCAAGGGCTCCCTCCCCCAATGAGCAGTTCTTC. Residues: CASSRAPSPNEQFF.